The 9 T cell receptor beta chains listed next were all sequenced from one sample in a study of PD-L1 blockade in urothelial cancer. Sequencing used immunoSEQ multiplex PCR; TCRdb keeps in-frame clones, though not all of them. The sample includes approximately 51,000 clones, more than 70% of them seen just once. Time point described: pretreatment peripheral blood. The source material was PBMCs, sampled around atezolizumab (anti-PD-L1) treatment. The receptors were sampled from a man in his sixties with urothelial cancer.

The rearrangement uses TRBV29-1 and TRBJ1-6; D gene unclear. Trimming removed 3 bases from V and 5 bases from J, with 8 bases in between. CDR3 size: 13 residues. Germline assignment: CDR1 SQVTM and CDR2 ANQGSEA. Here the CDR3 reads CSVDVGDNSPLHF. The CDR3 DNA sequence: TGCAGCGTTGATGTCGGGGATAATTCACCCCTCCACTTT.

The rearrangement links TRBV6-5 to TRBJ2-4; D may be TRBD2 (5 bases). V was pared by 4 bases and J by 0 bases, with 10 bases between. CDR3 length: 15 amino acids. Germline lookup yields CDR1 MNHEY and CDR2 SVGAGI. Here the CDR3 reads CASSSPGLAKNIQYF. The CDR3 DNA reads TGTGCCAGCAGTTCCCCGGGGTTAGCCAAAAACATTCAGTACTTC.

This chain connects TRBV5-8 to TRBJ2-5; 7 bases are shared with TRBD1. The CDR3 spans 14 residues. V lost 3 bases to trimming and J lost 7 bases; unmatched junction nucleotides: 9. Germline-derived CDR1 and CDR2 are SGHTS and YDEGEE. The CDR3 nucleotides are TGTGCCAGCAGCTCGAACCGGGACAGTAGGACCCAGTACTTC. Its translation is CASSSNRDSRTQYF.

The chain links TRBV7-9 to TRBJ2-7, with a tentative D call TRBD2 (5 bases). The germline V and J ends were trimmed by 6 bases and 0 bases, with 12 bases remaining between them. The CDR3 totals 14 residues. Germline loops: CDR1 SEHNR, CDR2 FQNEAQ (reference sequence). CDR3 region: CASRKVGLSYEQYF. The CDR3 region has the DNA TGTGCCAGCAGGAAAGTAGGACTCTCCTACGAGCAGTACTTC. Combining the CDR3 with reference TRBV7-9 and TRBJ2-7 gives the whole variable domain DTGVSQNPRHKITKRGQNVTFRCDPISEHNRLYWYRQTLGQGPEFLTYFQNEAQLEKSRLLSDRFSAERPKGSFSTLEIQRTEQGDSAMYLCASRKVGLSYEQYFGPGTRLTVT.

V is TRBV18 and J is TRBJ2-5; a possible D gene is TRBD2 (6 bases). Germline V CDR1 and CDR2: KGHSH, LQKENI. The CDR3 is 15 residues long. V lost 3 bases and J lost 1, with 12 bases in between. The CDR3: CASSPPGVTQETQYF. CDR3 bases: TGTGCCAGCTCACCTCCGGGGGTCACCCAAGAGACCCAGTACTTC.

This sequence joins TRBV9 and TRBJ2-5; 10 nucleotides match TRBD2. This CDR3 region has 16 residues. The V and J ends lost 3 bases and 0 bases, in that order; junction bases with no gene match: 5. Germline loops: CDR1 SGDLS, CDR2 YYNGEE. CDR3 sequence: CASSGGLAENQETQYF. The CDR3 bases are TGTGCCAGCAGCGGCGGACTAGCGGAGAACCAAGAGACCCAGTACTTC.

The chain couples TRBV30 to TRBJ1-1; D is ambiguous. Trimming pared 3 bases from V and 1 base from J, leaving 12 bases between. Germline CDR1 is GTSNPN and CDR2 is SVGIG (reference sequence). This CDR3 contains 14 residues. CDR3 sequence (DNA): TGTGCCTGGAGAGTAATAGAGCCGAACACTGAAGCTTTCTTT. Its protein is CAWRVIEPNTEAFF.

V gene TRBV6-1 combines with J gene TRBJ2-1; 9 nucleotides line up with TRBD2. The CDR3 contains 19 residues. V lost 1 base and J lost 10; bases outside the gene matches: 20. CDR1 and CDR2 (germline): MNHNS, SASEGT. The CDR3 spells CASSEGLGFTWRGGEEQFF. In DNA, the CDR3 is TGTGCCAGCAGTGAAGGTCTCGGTTTTACGTGGCGGGGGGGCGAGGAGCAGTTCTTC.

The CDR3 is CASSRTSGSTDTQYF. In nucleotides, the CDR3 is TGCGCCAGCAGCCGGACTAGCGGAAGCACAGATACGCAGTATTTT. The chain links TRBV4-1 to TRBJ2-3, with TRBD2 identical over 10 bases. V lost 4 bases and J lost 0; bases outside the gene matches: 1. This CDR3 is built from 15 residues. Germline V gene lookup returns CDR1 MGHRA and CDR2 YSYEKL.